These 21 T cell receptor beta chains came from one sample sequenced in a study of beta chain features in type 1 diabetes. Expressed TCRB transcripts got sequenced, as all isolated RNA was reverse transcribed. The repertoire was sequenced with immunoSEQ multiplex PCR; TCRdb's copy has only in-frame clones and lacks some. In the table there are 300,000 to 350,000 clones, roughly 8% of which are singletons. The sample was central memory CD4+ T cells from blood. The receptor source for this set is a woman between 18 and 29 years old in good health.

This chain connects TRBV27 to TRBJ2-3; D possibly matches TRBD1 or TRBD2 (5 bases each). CDR1 and CDR2 from the germline V gene are MNHEY and SMNVEV (reference sequence). Trimming stripped 6 bases from V and 7 bases from J, with 20 bases between. The CDR3 loop spans 15 amino acids. CDR3 nucleotide sequence: TGTGCCAGCAGATTACGGGACCTAGGTATAAATACGCAGTATTTT. Its protein product is CASRLRDLGINTQYF.

The rearrangement links TRBV10-3 to TRBJ2-3; 9 bases fit TRBD2. The CDR3 consists of 15 residues. V was clipped by 5 bases and J by 6 bases; unmatched bases: 9. Germline CDR1 ENHRY, CDR2 SYGVKD. CDR3 DNA: TGTGCCATCAGTAGACTAGCGGCAGTCGACGATACGCAGTATTTT. Residues: CAISRLAAVDDTQYF.

This sequence joins TRBV5-6 and TRBJ1-2; the D is unclear. The germline gives CDR1 SGHDT, CDR2 YYEEEE. Trimming pared 0 bases from V and 0 bases from J, leaving 9 bases between. The length of the CDR3 is 15 residues. The CDR3 coding sequence is TGTGCCAGCAGCTTGGGGTTAATGGCTAACTATGGCTACACCTTC. The encoded protein is CASSLGLMANYGYTF.

This clone was observed a few times. This CDR3 is CSVVPGLDEQYF. The CDR3 DNA sequence: TGCAGCGTTGTTCCAGGGTTGGACGAGCAGTACTTC. This chain uses TRBV29-1 with TRBJ2-7; possibly TRBD1 for D (5 bases). Trimming took 4 bases from V and 5 from J, leaving 12 bases between them. The germline CDR1 and CDR2 sequences are SQVTM and ANQGSEA. The CDR3 spans 12 residues.

This sequence joins TRBV5-6 and TRBJ2-7, with 8 bases lining up with TRBD2. The V segment lost 6 bases and the J segment 6 bases; nucleotides outside the gene matches: 17. This CDR3 spans 16 amino acids. The germline V gene has CDR1 SGHDT and CDR2 YYEEEE. CDR3: CASTRSRAGGPSEQYF. The CDR3 DNA follows: TGTGCCAGCACCAGAAGCCGGGCGGGAGGTCCTTCCGAGCAGTACTTC.

This clone has a handful of counts. Sequence at one end of the junction differs from germline and may be a read error. The chain couples TRBV7-2 to TRBJ2-3; D unresolved. CDR3 length: 16 amino acids. Looked up from germline, CDR1 is SGHTA and CDR2 is FQGNSA. CDR3 coding DNA: TGTGCCAGCAGCTTAGTTCGGCCTATCGGCACGGATACGCAGTATTTT. It translates to CASSLVRPIGTDTQYF. The variable domain in full, completed from reference TRBV7-2 and TRBJ2-3, reads GAGVSQSPSNKVTEKGKDVELRCDPISGHTALYWYRQSLGQGLEFLIYFQGNSAPDKSGLPSDRFSAERTGGSVSTLTIQRTQQEDSAVYLCASSLVRPIGTDTQYFGPGTRLTVL.

The CDR3 sequence: CASSFQVTDTQYF. The CDR3 bases are TGTGCCAGCAGCTTCCAGGTCACAGATACGCAGTATTTT. V usage is TRBV5-6 and J usage is TRBJ2-3; no clear D. Germline V gene sequence: CDR1 SGHDT, CDR2 YYEEEE. CDR3 length: 13 amino acids. V shed 2 bases and J shed 2 bases, with 6 bases lying between them.

This clone was picked up a small number of times. This sequence joins TRBV29-1 and TRBJ1-3; possibly TRBD1 for D (6 bases). CDR1 and CDR2 (germline): SQVTM, ANQGSEA. Trimming removed 2 bases at V and 7 bases at J, with 12 bases between. The CDR3 consists of 13 residues. Here the CDR3 reads CSVERGDGNTIYF. CDR3 sequence (DNA): TGCAGCGTTGAAAGGGGGGACGGGAACACCATATATTTT. Full variable domain (missing parts from reference TRBV29-1 and TRBJ1-3): SAVISQKPSRDICQRGTSLTIQCQVDSQVTMMFWYRQQPGQSLTLIATANQGSEATYESGFVIDKFPISRPNLTFSTLTVSNMSPEDSSIYLCSVERGDGNTIYFGEGSWLTVV.

In its sample, this clone was seen many times. Other nucleotide sequences from this sample produce the same CDR3. The chain is built from TRBV2 and TRBJ2-1; 11 bases line up with TRBD2. Germline CDR1 and CDR2: SNHLY and FYNNEI. The CDR3 is 13 amino acids. Losses at the gene ends were 8 bases for V and 5 bases for J; bases not matched to a gene: 2. CDR3 DNA: TGTGCCAGCCGACTAGCGGGAAACAATGAGCAGTTCTTC. This sequence encodes CASRLAGNNEQFF.

This chain links TRBV7-2 with TRBJ2-1; 11 bases match TRBD1. V lost 6 bases and J lost 8; bases outside the gene matches: 9. There are 15 residues in the CDR3. Germline lookup yields CDR1 SGHTA and CDR2 FQGNSA. CDR3 residues: CASRIRTGGRYEQFF. The CDR3 region has the DNA TGTGCCAGCAGGATTAGGACAGGGGGCCGATATGAGCAGTTCTTC.

The J gene is TRBJ2-1, the V gene TRBV7-2; a weak D match, TRBD2 (5 bases). CDR3 length equals 14 residues. Per germline, CDR1 SGHTA and CDR2 FQGNSA. Trimming cost V 0 bases and J 7 bases, with 10 bases left between them. This CDR3 reads CASSLAGVVNEQFF. Written as DNA, the CDR3 is TGTGCCAGCAGCTTAGCGGGAGTGGTAAATGAGCAGTTCTTC.

V gene TRBV7-3 combines with J gene TRBJ1-1; maybe TRBD1 (5 bases). The CDR3 has 14 amino acids. The germline gives CDR1 SGHTA, CDR2 FQGTGA. V was shortened by 4 bases and J by 1 base, with 10 bases between the two germline ends. The CDR3 region has the DNA TGTGCCAGCAGCTCCGGAGACAGGAACACTGAAGCTTTCTTT. Residues: CASSSGDRNTEAFF.

The rearrangement uses TRBV2 and TRBJ2-1; D is ambiguous. The CDR3 extends over 14 amino acids. Trimming took off 3 bases at V and 0 bases at J, with 6 bases between the two ends. Germline assignment: CDR1 SNHLY and CDR2 FYNNEI. This CDR3 is CASSEDSSYNEQFF. CDR3 bases: TGTGCCAGCAGTGAGGATAGCTCCTACAATGAGCAGTTCTTC.

The chain recombines TRBV7-9 with TRBJ2-5; possibly TRBD1 or TRBD2 for D (6 bases each). CDR1 is SEHNR and CDR2 is FQNEAQ in the germline V gene (reference sequence). V dropped 2 bases and J dropped 5 bases, with 15 bases sitting between them. The CDR3 length is 15 residues. The CDR3 loop reads CASSLRERGMETQYF. The CDR3 DNA is TGTGCCAGCAGCTTACGGGAGAGGGGGATGGAGACCCAGTACTTC.

This clone was detected a few times. The rearrangement joins TRBV21-1 to TRBJ1-2; the table's D call TRBD1 went unverified against the DNA. TRBV21-1 is listed as a pseudogene. The CDR3 runs 23 residues. The CDR3 loop reads CASSKVRTLPQHRKFCVDYGYTF. CDR3 in DNA: TGTGCCAGCAGCAAAGTTAGGACCCTACCCCAGCACAGGAAATTCTGCGTGGACTATGGCTACACCTTC.

This clone was observed many times. The same CDR3 is also encoded by other DNA sequences in this sample. The DNA for the CDR3 is TGTGCCAGCAGCTTAGATCGGGGGCGCGGCTATGGCTACACCTTC. Translated: CASSLDRGRGYGYTF. The chain is built from TRBV7-2 and TRBJ1-2; D perhaps matches TRBD1 (6 bases). Germline values: CDR1 SGHTA, CDR2 FQGNSA. Trimming took off 1 base at V and 4 bases at J, with 13 bases between the two ends. CDR3 length: 15 amino acids.

This clone was detected only a few times. The chain employs TRBV19 and TRBJ2-1; 14 nucleotides agree with TRBD2. The CDR3 sequence is 19 residues long. V lost 5 bases to trimming and J lost 0 bases; unmatched junction nucleotides: 9. The germline V gene has CDR1 LNHDA and CDR2 SQIVND (reference sequence). The CDR3 DNA follows: TGTGCCAGTAGTCCACGACTAGCGGGAGGGGGGAGCTCCTACAATGAGCAGTTCTTC. It encodes CASSPRLAGGGSSYNEQFF.

This chain joins TRBV20-1 and TRBJ2-7; D call uncertain. The length of the CDR3 is 11 residues. V gave up 3 bases and J gave up 5 bases, with 8 bases separating them. Germline CDR1 reads DFQATT; CDR2 reads SNEGSKA (reference sequence). The DNA of the CDR3 is TGCAGTGCTAGTATTTTCCACGAGCAGTACTTC. This gives the protein CSASIFHEQYF.

This clone was seen at least ten times. In the same sample, other DNA sequences code for this CDR3. The genes are TRBV7-2 and TRBJ2-5, with TRBD1 identical over 7 bases. V lost 1 base to trimming and J lost 5 bases; unmatched junction nucleotides: 7. The CDR3 is 15 residues long. Per germline, CDR1 SGHTA and CDR2 FQGNSA. The CDR3 loop reads CASSLGLTGSETQYF. The DNA of the CDR3 is TGTGCCAGCAGCTTAGGGTTGACAGGGTCGGAGACCCAGTACTTC.

This clone was observed a handful of times. The same CDR3 also results from other DNA sequences found in this sample. The chain couples TRBV18 to TRBJ1-1; D gene unclear. From germline, CDR1 is KGHSH and CDR2 LQKENI. The V and J ends lost 3 bases and 0 bases respectively, with 5 bases between them. This CDR3 comprises 13 residues. The CDR3 reads CASSPIMNTEAFF. In DNA, the CDR3 is TGTGCCAGCTCACCTATTATGAACACTGAAGCTTTCTTT.

This clone was found a few times. This chain connects TRBV2 to TRBJ2-1; TRBD2 might be the D (5 bases). Trimming shortened V by 3 bases and J by 5 bases, and 17 bases separated the two germline ends. The CDR3 has 16 amino acids. CDR1 and CDR2 (germline): SNHLY, FYNNEI. CDR3 in amino acids: CASSDIALMGNNEQFF. Written as DNA, the CDR3 is TGTGCCAGCAGTGATATAGCGCTCATGGGAAACAATGAGCAGTTCTTC.